The 22 T cell receptor beta chains below were found in one sample sequenced in a study of blood T cells in healthy people across ages. Primed by a sample-barcoded 5' primer and a J-beta primer mix, a second PCR proceeded for about 7 to 12 cycles. TCRdb re-called the 5' RACE reads through MiXCR, storing one row per CDR3 protein. The sample has more than 1.4 million distinct CDR3 sequences, about 43% seen once. Sequencing was carried out using blood. The source of these receptors is a woman under 30 in good health.

The chain is built from TRBV28 and TRBJ1-5, with D maybe TRBD1 (6 bases). Looked up from germline, CDR1 is MDHEN and CDR2 is SYDVKM. Trimming shortened V by 5 bases and J by 0 bases, and 17 bases separated the two germline ends. The CDR3 is 17 amino acids. The CDR3 DNA reads TGTGCCAGCAGTGCCCCCGGGGACATAGATAGCAATCAGCCCCAGCATTTT. Protein: CASSAPGDIDSNQPQHF.

The chain has TRBV4-1 and TRBJ2-2; D remains unclear. Germline CDR1 is MGHRA and CDR2 is YSYEKL. The V gene lost 4 bases and the J gene lost 4 bases, with 7 bases spanning the gap. This CDR3 spans 13 amino acids. CDR3 amino acids: CASSPPSTGELFF. The DNA for the CDR3 is TGCGCCAGCAGCCCACCTAGCACCGGGGAGCTGTTTTTT.

In its sample, this clonotype was seen a few times. The chain couples TRBV9 to TRBJ1-6; D is perhaps TRBD1 (6 bases). The germline V and J ends were trimmed by 3 bases and 8 bases, with 18 bases remaining between them. Germline-derived CDR1 and CDR2 are SGDLS and YYNGEE. The CDR3 sequence is 16 residues long. The CDR3 nucleotides read TGTGCCAGCAGCGAGTACCCGGGACAAAACGATTCACCCCTCCACTTT. Its translation is CASSEYPGQNDSPLHF.

The chain employs TRBV18 and TRBJ1-2; possibly TRBD1 for D (5 bases). This CDR3 is built from 18 residues. Germline CDR1 KGHSH, CDR2 LQKENI. Trimming took off 1 base at V and 4 bases at J, with 22 bases between the two ends. The CDR3 nucleotides are TGTGCCAGCTCACCACTCTCAACTTCCGGGACGGTGATCTATGGCTACACCTTC. This gives the protein CASSPLSTSGTVIYGYTF. Filled out from reference TRBV18 and TRBJ1-2, the complete variable domain reads NAGVMQNPRHLVRRRGQEARLRCSPMKGHSHVYWYRQLPEEGLKFMVYLQKENIIDESGMPKERFSAEFPKEGPSILRIQQVVRGDSAAYFCASSPLSTSGTVIYGYTFGSGTRLTVV.

This clonotype turned up a few times. This chain links TRBV4-1 with TRBJ1-4; D uncertain. The CDR3 runs to 16 residues. V was pared by 1 base and J by 0 bases, with 9 bases between. Germline CDR1 reads MGHRA; CDR2 reads YSYEKL. CDR3: CASSQGSTATNEKLFF. The DNA for the CDR3 is TGCGCCAGCAGCCAAGGTAGCACTGCAACTAATGAAAAACTGTTTTTT.

The chain employs TRBV3-1 and TRBJ1-1; TRBD1 aligns across 8 bases. The length of the CDR3 is 14 residues. The V and J ends lost 4 bases and 8 bases, in that order; junction bases with no gene match: 9. The germline gives CDR1 LGHDT, CDR2 YNNKEL (reference sequence). CDR3 residues: CASSPLDRGVEAFF. CDR3 in DNA: TGTGCCAGCAGCCCGTTAGACAGGGGTGTAGAAGCTTTCTTT. Variable domain in full (rest from reference TRBV3-1 and TRBJ1-1): DTAVSQTPKYLVTQMGNDKSIKCEQNLGHDTMYWYKQDSKKFLKIMFSYNNKELIINETVPNRFSPKSPDKAHLNLHINSLELGDSAVYFCASSPLDRGVEAFFGQGTRLTVV.

This clonotype was counted a few times. The V gene is TRBV6-2 or TRBV6-3, the J gene TRBJ2-1; D gene unclear. Germline V lookup: CDR1 MNHEY, CDR2 SVGEGT. This CDR3 spans 13 amino acids. V lost 5 bases, J lost 4 bases, and 9 bases lay in between. As DNA, the CDR3 is TGTGCCAGCAGTAGTTCCCAGTACAATGAGCAGTTCTTC. This codes for CASSSSQYNEQFF.

This clonotype was counted only a few times. The chain employs TRBV2 and TRBJ2-1; 13 bases are a match to TRBD2. Germline CDR1 and CDR2: SNHLY and FYNNEI. V gave up 11 bases and J gave up 5 bases; unmatched junction bases: 6. The CDR3 loop spans 14 amino acids. CDR3 DNA sequence: TGTGCCGGAACCGGGACTAGCGGGAACAATGAGCAGTTCTTC. It translates to CAGTGTSGNNEQFF.

To note about this clonotype: At one boundary the junction diverges from the germline segment, which might be a read error. J is TRBJ1-1 and V is TRBV20-1; TRBD1 might be the D (6 bases). Germline assignment: CDR1 DFQATT and CDR2 SNEGSKA (reference sequence). The CDR3 is made up of 13 amino acids. The CDR3 coding sequence is TGCAGTGCTGGACGGGACACCCGACCGGAAGTTTTCTTT. This translates into CSAGRDTRPEVFF.

The chain couples TRBV20-1 to TRBJ2-5; tentatively, D is TRBD1 (5 bases). V shed 1 base and J shed 1 base, with 10 bases lying between them. Germline loops: CDR1 DFQATT, CDR2 SNEGSKA (reference sequence). The CDR3 has 14 residues. CDR3 residues: CSARGRRGQETQYF. CDR3 in DNA: TGCAGTGCTAGAGGAAGAAGGGGCCAAGAGACCCAGTACTTC.

The chain recombines TRBV2 with TRBJ2-2; 9 bases match TRBD2. This CDR3 contains 15 residues. From germline, CDR1 is SNHLY and CDR2 FYNNEI. After removal of 7 bases from V and 1 base from J, the junction contained 4 bases not matched to a gene. Here the CDR3 DNA reads TGTGCCAGCACCACTAGCGGGCAGAACACCGGGGAGCTGTTTTTT. Translated: CASTTSGQNTGELFF.

This clonotype was counted at least ten times. This chain joins TRBV28 and TRBJ1-5; D uncertain. The CDR3 totals 11 residues. Trimming took 5 bases from V and 7 from J, leaving 6 bases between them. Germline CDR1 reads MDHEN; CDR2 reads SYDVKM. CDR3 nucleotide sequence: TGTGCCAGCAGTCGAGGGCAGCCCCAGCATTTT. Its protein product is CASSRGQPQHF.

The table lists this clonotype with a few counts. This rearrangement joins TRBV7-2 to TRBJ1-4, with 8 positions matching TRBD1. Germline lookup yields CDR1 SGHTA and CDR2 FQGNSA. Trimming removed 5 bases from V and 10 bases from J; junction bases left unmatched: 6. This CDR3 has 13 amino acids. The CDR3 is CASSPQGAGKLFF. The CDR3 region has the DNA TGTGCCAGCAGCCCTCAGGGGGCTGGAAAACTGTTTTTT.

This chain connects TRBV3-1 to TRBJ1-2, with a tentative D call TRBD1 (5 bases). Deletions cut 0 bases from V and 4 bases from J, with 15 bases between. The CDR3 has 16 amino acids. In germline, CDR1 is LGHDT, CDR2 YNNKEL (reference sequence). The CDR3 DNA reads as TGTGCCAGCAGCCAAGAGACCTTTCAGGGTGGCTATGGCTACACCTTC. Its translation is CASSQETFQGGYGYTF.

A single count supports this clonotype. This chain's CDR3 is CASSAIDANEQFF. CDR3 in DNA: TGTGCCAGCAGCGCCATCGATGCGAATGAGCAGTTCTTC. The chain has TRBV5-5 and TRBJ2-1; unclear D gene. V shed 4 bases and J shed 7 bases, with 12 bases lying between them. Germline lookup yields CDR1 SGHKS and CDR2 YYEKEE (reference sequence). The CDR3 consists of 13 residues.

V usage is TRBV28 and J usage is TRBJ1-2; 8 bases are shared with TRBD1. This CDR3 region has 21 residues. Trimming at V came to 4 bases and at J to 3 bases, leaving 25 bases not matched to a gene. Per germline, CDR1 MDHEN and CDR2 SYDVKM. In DNA form, the CDR3 reads TGTGCCAGCAGTTCCGAATGGAGATTTCAGGTGACAGGGGCTCAGGACTATGGCTACACCTTC. Translating gives CASSSEWRFQVTGAQDYGYTF.

Notes on this clonotype: One junction end does not reproduce the germline sequence, and a read error may be involved. The chain recombines TRBV19 with TRBJ2-1; TRBD2 agrees at 11 bases. The CDR3 loop spans 17 amino acids. CDR1 is LNHDA and CDR2 is SQIVND in the germline V gene (reference sequence). The CDR3 nucleotides read TGTGTCAGTACAGGGCTAGCGGGGGGCGAAACCTACAATGAGCAGTTCTTC. As protein: CVSTGLAGGETYNEQFF.

V and J are TRBV12-3 or TRBV12-4 and TRBJ1-5; possibly TRBD1 for D (5 bases). V was trimmed by 4 bases and J by 0 bases, leaving 13 bases between them. This CDR3 contains 16 residues. CDR3 region: CASSSRTPHSNQPQHF. CDR3 in DNA: TGTGCCAGCAGTTCGAGGACACCACATAGCAATCAGCCCCAGCATTTT.

This clonotype was seen ten or more times. CDR3 DNA sequence: TGCAGCGTTGCGAGGGCAGAAGCTAACTATGGCTACACCTTC. Amino acid sequence: CSVARAEANYGYTF. This sequence joins TRBV29-1 and TRBJ1-2; the D is unclear. Looked up from germline, CDR1 is SQVTM and CDR2 is ANQGSEA. Trimming stripped 4 bases from V and 0 bases from J, with 12 bases between. CDR3 size: 14 residues.

This clonotype was observed a few times. The chain recombines TRBV7-9 with TRBJ2-1; D gene uncertain. Trimming took 1 base from V and 6 from J, leaving 7 bases between them. This CDR3 comprises 13 residues. Looked up from germline, CDR1 is SEHNR and CDR2 is FQNEAQ (reference sequence). The DNA for the CDR3 is TGTGCCAGCAGCTTAGTCCTAATCAATGAGCAGTTCTTC. It translates to CASSLVLINEQFF. Using reference TRBV7-9 and TRBJ2-1 for the parts outside the CDR3, the full variable domain is DTGVSQNPRHKITKRGQNVTFRCDPISEHNRLYWYRQTLGQGPEFLTYFQNEAQLEKSRLLSDRFSAERPKGSFSTLEIQRTEQGDSAMYLCASSLVLINEQFFGPGTRLTVL.

The gene calls are TRBV7-2 and TRBJ1-2; D gene uncertain. The CDR3 covers 14 residues. The V gene's germline CDR1 is SGHTA and CDR2 FQGNSA. Trimming pared 5 bases from V and 1 base from J, leaving 11 bases between. The DNA of the CDR3 is TGTGCCAGCAGCCGGGAAGGTGGTAACTATGGCTACACCTTC. Protein sequence: CASSREGGNYGYTF.

The chain joins TRBV29-1 to TRBJ2-5, with D possibly TRBD1 on 6 matching bases. The CDR3 contains 13 residues. Trimming pared 6 bases from V and 1 base from J, leaving 12 bases between. Germline CDR1 and CDR2: SQVTM and ANQGSEA. DNA for the CDR3: TGCAGCGTGGGGGACACCTCCCAAGAGACCCAGTACTTC. Protein product: CSVGDTSQETQYF.